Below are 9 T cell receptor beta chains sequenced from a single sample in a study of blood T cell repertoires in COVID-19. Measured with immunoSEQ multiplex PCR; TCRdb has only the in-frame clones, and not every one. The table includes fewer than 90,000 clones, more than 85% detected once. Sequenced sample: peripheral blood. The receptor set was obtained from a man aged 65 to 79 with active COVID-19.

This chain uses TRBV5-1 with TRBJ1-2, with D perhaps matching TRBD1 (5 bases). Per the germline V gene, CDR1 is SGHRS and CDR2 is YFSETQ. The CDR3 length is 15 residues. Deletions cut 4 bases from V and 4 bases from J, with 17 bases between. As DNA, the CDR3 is TGCGCCAGCAGCCCCCAGGGCCGACGGATCTATGGCTACACCTTC. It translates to CASSPQGRRIYGYTF. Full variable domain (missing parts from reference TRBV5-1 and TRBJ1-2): KAGVTQTPRYLIKTRGQQVTLSCSPISGHRSVSWYQQTPGQGLQFLFEYFSETQRNKGNFPGRFSGRQFSNSRSEMNVSTLELGDSALYLCASSPQGRRIYGYTFGSGTRLTVV.

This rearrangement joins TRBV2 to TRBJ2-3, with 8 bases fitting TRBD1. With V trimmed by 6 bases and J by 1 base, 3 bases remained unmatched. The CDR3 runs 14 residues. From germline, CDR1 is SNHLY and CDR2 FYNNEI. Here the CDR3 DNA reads TGTGCCAGCAGAGACAGGGGAGGCACAGATACGCAGTATTTT. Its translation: CASRDRGGTDTQYF.

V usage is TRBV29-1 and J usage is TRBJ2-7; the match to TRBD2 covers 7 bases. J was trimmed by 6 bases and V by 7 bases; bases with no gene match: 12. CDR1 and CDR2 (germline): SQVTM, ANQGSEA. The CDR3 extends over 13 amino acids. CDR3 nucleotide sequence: TGCAGCGCGCTGGGACTACGCGGTAGCGAGCAGTACTTC. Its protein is CSALGLRGSEQYF.

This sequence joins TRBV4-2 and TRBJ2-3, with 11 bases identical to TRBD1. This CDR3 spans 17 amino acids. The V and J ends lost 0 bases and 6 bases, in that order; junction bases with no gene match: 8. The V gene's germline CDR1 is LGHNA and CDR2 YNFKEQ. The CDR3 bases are TGTGCCAGCAGCCAAGAGGGCGGACAGGGGGCGTTGGATACGCAGTATTTT. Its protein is CASSQEGGQGALDTQYF.

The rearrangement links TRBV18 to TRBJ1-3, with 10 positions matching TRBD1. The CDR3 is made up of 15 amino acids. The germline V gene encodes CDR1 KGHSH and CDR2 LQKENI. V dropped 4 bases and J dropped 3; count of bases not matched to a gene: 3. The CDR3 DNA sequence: TGTGCCAGCTCACAAGGGACAGGGGTTGGAAACACCATATATTTT. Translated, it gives CASSQGTGVGNTIYF.

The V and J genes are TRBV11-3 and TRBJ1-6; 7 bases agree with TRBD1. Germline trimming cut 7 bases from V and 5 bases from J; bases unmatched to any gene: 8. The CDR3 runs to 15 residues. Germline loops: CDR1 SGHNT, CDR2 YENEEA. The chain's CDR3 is CASTQGGKNNSPLHF. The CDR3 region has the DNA TGTGCCAGCACCCAAGGGGGCAAAAATAATTCACCCCTCCACTTT.

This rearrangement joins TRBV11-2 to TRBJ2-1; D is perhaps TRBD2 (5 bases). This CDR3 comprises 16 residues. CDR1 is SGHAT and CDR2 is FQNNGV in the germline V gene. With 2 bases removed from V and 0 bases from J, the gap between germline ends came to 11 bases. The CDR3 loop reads CASSLRAGGSYNEQFF. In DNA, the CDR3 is TGTGCCAGCAGCTTAAGGGCAGGAGGCTCCTACAATGAGCAGTTCTTC.

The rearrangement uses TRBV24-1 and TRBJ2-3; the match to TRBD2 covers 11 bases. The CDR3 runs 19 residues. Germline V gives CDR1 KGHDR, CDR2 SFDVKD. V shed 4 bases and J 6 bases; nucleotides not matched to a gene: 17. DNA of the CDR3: TGTGCCACCAGTGACCCCGCCGGTGGTAGCGGGAGGGCCCAGGATACGCAGTATTTT. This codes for CATSDPAGGSGRAQDTQYF.

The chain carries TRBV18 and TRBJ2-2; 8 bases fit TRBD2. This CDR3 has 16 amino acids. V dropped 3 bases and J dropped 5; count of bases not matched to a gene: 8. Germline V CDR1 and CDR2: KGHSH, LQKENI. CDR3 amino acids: CASSPLGGVRTGELFF. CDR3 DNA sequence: TGTGCCAGCTCACCCCTCGGGGGGGTGCGTACCGGGGAGCTGTTTTTT.